This T cell receptor beta chain is drawn from a study of blood T cells in healthy people across ages. The second PCR ran about 6 to 12 cycles with a sample-barcoded 5' primer and J-beta primers. Template switching added a 12-random-nucleotide identifier to every cDNA molecule. In TCRdb, the 5' RACE reads were re-called with MiXCR into one record per CDR3 protein. The sample shows about 1.1 million distinct CDR3 sequences, 35% to 40% of them seen only once. This clonotype has more than one count but fewer than ten. Germline V gene lookup returns CDR1 MNHNY and CDR2 SVGAGI (reference sequence). The length of the CDR3 is 13 residues. Trimming took 5 bases from V and 8 from J; bases not matched to a gene: 7.

The V and J genes are TRBV6-6 and TRBJ1-2; 8 bases are shared with TRBD1. The receptor was isolated from a man aged 18 to 30 in good health. The sample consisted of blood. The CDR3 nucleotides are TGTGCCAGCAGTACCGACAGGGGACGAGGCTACACCTTC. It is translated as CASSTDRGRGYTF.